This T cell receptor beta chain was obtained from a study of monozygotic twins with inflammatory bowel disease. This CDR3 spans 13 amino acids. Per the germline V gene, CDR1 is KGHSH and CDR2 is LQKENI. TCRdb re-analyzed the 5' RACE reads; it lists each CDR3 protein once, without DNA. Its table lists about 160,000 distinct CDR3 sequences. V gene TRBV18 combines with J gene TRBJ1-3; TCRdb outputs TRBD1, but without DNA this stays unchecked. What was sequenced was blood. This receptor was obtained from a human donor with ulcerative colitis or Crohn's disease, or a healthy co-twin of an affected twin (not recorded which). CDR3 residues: CASSPGQGDTIYF.